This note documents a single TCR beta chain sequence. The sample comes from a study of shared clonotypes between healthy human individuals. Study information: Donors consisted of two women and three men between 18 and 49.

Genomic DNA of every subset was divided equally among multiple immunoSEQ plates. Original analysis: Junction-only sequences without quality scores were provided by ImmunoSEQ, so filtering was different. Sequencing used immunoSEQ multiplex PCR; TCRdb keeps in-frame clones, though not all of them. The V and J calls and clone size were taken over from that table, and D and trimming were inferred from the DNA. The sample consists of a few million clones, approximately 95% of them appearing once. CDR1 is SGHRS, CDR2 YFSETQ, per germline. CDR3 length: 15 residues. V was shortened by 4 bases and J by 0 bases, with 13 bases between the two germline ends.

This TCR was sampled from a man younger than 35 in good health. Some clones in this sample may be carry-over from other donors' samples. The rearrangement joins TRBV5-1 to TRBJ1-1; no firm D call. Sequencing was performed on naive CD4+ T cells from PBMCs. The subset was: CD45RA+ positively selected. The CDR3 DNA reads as TGCGCCAGCAGCAGGGATGGGTTGGTGAACACTGAAGCTTTCTTT. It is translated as CASSRDGLVNTEAFF.